This TCR beta chain emerged from a study of T-cell memory formation after mild COVID-19. In this sample, this clonotype turned up many times. The CDR3 runs 13 residues. Germline loops: CDR1 SGHTA, CDR2 FQGNSA. Trimming left V 5 bases short and J 1 base short, with 9 bases between. One entry per CDR3 protein results from TCRdb running MiXCR on the 5' RACE reads. The data hold roughly 250,000 distinct CDR3 sequences, with over 15% observed a single time. The sequence derives from a man in his late teens or twenties who had mild COVID-19 (a few samples of this study predate the infection). Cell type and time point are not known. The sequencing input was PBMCs or a T cell subset sorted from them (not recorded which). The chain employs TRBV7-2 and TRBJ2-7; tentatively, D is TRBD1 (6 bases). CDR3 coding DNA: TGTGCCAGCAGCGACAGGATATCCTACGAGCAGTACTTC. Protein: CASSDRISYEQYF.